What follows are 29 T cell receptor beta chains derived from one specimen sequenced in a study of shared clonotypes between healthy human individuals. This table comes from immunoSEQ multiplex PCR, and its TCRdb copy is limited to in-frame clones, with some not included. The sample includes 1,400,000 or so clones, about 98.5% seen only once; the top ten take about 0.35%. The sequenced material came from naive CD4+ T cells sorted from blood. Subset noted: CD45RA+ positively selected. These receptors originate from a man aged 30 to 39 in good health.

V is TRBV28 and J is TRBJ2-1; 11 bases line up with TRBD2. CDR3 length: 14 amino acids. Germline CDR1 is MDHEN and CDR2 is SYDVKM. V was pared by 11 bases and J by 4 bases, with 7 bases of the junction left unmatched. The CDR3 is CAVPGTSGYNEQFF. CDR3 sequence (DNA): TGTGCCGTGCCGGGGACTAGCGGATACAATGAGCAGTTCTTC. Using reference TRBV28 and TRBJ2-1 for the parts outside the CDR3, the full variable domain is DVKVTQSSRYLVKRTGEKVFLECVQDMDHENMFWYRQDPGLGLRLIYFSYDVKMKEKGDIPEGYSVSREKKERFSLILESASTNQTSMYLCAVPGTSGYNEQFFGPGTRLTVL.

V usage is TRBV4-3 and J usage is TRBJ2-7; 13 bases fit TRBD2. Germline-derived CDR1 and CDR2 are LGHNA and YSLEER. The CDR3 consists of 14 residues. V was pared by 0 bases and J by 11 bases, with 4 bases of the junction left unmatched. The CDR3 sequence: CASSQDGTSGTKYF. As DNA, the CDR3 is TGCGCCAGCAGCCAAGACGGGACTAGCGGGACCAAGTACTTC.

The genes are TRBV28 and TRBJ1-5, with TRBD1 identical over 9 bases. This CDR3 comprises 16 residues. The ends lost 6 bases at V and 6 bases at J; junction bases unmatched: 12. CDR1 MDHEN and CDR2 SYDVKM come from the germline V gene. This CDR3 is CASSNRDRAHSQPQHF. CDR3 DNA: TGTGCCAGCAGCAACAGGGACAGGGCTCACAGTCAGCCCCAGCATTTT.

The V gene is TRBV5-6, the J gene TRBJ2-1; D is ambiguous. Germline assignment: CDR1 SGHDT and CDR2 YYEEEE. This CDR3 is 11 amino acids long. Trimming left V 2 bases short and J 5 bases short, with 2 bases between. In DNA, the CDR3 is TGTGCCAGCAGCTTAGACAATGAGCAGTTCTTC. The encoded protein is CASSLDNEQFF.

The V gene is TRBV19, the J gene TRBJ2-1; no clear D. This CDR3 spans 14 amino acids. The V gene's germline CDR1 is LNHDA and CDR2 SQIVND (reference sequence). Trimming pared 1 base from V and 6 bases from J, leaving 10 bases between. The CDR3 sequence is CASSIGRYGNEQFF. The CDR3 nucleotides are TGTGCCAGTAGTATAGGTAGGTACGGCAATGAGCAGTTCTTC.

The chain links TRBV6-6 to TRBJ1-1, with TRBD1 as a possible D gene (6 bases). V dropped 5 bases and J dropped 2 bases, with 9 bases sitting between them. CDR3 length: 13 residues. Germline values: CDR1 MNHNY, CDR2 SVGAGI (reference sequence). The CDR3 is CASSRQANTEAFF. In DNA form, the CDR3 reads TGTGCCAGCAGTCGACAGGCTAACACTGAAGCTTTCTTT.

CDR3 amino acids: CASSLDPSVNEQFF. The DNA of the CDR3 is TGTGCCAGCAGCTTGGATCCCTCAGTTAATGAGCAGTTCTTC. This chain links TRBV5-5 with TRBJ2-1; no firm D call. Germline lookup yields CDR1 SGHKS and CDR2 YYEKEE (reference sequence). Trimming removed 0 bases at V and 7 bases at J, with 11 bases between. This CDR3 comprises 14 residues. Complete variable domain (other parts from reference TRBV5-5 and TRBJ2-1): DAGVTQSPTHLIKTRGQQVTLRCSPISGHKSVSWYQQVLGQGPQFIFQYYEKEERGRGNFPDRFSARQFPNYSSELNVNALLLGDSALYLCASSLDPSVNEQFFGPGTRLTVL.

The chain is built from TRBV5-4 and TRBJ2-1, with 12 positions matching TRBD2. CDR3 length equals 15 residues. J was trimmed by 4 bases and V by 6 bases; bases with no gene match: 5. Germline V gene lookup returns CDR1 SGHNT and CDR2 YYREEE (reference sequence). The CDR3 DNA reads TGTGCCAGCAATCTAGCGGGAGGGCCTTACAATGAGCAGTTCTTC. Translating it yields CASNLAGGPYNEQFF.

The CDR3: CAWRTQTGPSTDTQYF. The DNA for the CDR3 is TGTGCCTGGAGAACCCAGACAGGGCCTAGCACAGATACGCAGTATTTT. The chain has TRBV30 and TRBJ2-3; TRBD1 matches 7 bases. Germline V lookup: CDR1 GTSNPN, CDR2 SVGIG (reference sequence). This CDR3 is built from 16 residues. V shed 3 bases and J 0 bases; nucleotides not matched to a gene: 9.

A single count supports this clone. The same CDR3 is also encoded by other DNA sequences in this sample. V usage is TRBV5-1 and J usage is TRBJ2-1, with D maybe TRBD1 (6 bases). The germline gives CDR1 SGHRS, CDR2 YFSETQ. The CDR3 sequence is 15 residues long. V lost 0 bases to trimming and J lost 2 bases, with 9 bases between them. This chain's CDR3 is CASSLGTGPYNEQFF. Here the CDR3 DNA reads TGCGCCAGCAGCTTGGGTACAGGGCCCTACAATGAGCAGTTCTTC. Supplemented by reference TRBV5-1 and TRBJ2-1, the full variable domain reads KAGVTQTPRYLIKTRGQQVTLSCSPISGHRSVSWYQQTPGQGLQFLFEYFSETQRNKGNFPGRFSGRQFSNSRSEMNVSTLELGDSALYLCASSLGTGPYNEQFFGPGTRLTVL.

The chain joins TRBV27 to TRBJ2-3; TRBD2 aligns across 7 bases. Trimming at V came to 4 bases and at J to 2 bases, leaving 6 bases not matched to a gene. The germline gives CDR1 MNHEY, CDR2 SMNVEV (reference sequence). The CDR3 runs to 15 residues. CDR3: CASSSSGHTTDTQYF. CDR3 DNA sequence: TGTGCCAGCAGTTCTAGCGGACATACCACAGATACGCAGTATTTT.

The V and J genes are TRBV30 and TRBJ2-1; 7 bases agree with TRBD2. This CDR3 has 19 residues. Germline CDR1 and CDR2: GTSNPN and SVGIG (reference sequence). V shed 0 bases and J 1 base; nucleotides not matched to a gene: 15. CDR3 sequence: CAWSVRRLASPRSYNEQFF. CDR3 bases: TGTGCCTGGAGTGTAAGGCGACTAGCTTCCCCAAGGTCCTACAATGAGCAGTTCTTC.

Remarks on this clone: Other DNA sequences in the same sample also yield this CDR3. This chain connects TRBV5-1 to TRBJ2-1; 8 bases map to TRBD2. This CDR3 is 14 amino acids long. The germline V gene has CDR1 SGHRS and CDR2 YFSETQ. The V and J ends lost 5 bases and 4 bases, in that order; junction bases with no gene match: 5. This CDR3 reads CASSSAGGYNEQFF. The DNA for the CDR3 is TGCGCCAGCAGTTCGGCGGGAGGATACAATGAGCAGTTCTTC.

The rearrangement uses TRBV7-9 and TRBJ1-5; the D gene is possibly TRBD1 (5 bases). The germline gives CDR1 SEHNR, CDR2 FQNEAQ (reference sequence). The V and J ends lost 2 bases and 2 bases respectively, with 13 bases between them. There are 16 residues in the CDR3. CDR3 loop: CASSLNGAEGNQPQHF. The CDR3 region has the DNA TGTGCCAGCAGCTTAAACGGGGCAGAAGGCAATCAGCCCCAGCATTTT.

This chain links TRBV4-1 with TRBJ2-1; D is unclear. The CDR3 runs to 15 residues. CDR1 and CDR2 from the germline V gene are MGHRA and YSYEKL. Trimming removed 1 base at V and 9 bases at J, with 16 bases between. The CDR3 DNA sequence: TGCGCCAGCAGCCAAGTTCCAAACACAAACGGTGAGCAGTTCTTC. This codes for CASSQVPNTNGEQFF.

The DNA of the CDR3 is TGTGCCAGCTCACCCCTCGTTGGGAACACCGGGGAGCTGTTTTTT. Its translation is CASSPLVGNTGELFF. This chain links TRBV18 with TRBJ2-2; D ambiguous. CDR3 length: 15 amino acids. Per germline, CDR1 KGHSH and CDR2 LQKENI. The ends were cut back, 3 bases at V and 1 base at J, with 9 bases in the middle.

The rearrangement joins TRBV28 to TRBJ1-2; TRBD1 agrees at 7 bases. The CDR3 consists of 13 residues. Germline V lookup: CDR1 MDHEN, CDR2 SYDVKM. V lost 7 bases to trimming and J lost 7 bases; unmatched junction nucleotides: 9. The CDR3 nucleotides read TGTGCCAGCACCATCACAGGGGAGAGTGGCTACACCTTC. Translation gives CASTITGESGYTF.

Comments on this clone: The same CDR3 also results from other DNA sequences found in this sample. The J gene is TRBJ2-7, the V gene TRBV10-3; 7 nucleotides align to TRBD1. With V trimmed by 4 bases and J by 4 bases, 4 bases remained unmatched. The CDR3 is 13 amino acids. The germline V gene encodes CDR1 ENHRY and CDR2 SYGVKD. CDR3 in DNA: TGTGCCATCAGTGGGGGACAGTCATACGAGCAGTACTTC. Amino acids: CAISGGQSYEQYF.

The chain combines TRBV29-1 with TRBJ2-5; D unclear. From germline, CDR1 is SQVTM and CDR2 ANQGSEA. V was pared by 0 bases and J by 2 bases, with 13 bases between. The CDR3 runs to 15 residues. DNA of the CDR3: TGCAGCGTTGAAGATCTTCGACGGAAACAAGAGACCCAGTACTTC. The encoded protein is CSVEDLRRKQETQYF. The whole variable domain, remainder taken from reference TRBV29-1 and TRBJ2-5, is SAVISQKPSRDICQRGTSLTIQCQVDSQVTMMFWYRQQPGQSLTLIATANQGSEATYESGFVIDKFPISRPNLTFSTLTVSNMSPEDSSIYLCSVEDLRRKQETQYFGPGTRLLVL.

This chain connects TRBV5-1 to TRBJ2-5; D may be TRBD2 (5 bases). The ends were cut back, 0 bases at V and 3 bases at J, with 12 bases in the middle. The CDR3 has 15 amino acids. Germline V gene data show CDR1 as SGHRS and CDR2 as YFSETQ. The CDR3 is CASSLAGMGKETQYF. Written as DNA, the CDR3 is TGCGCCAGCAGCTTGGCCGGGATGGGGAAAGAGACCCAGTACTTC. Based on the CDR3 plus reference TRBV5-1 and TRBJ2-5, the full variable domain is KAGVTQTPRYLIKTRGQQVTLSCSPISGHRSVSWYQQTPGQGLQFLFEYFSETQRNKGNFPGRFSGRQFSNSRSEMNVSTLELGDSALYLCASSLAGMGKETQYFGPGTRLLVL.

The CDR3 loop is CASSRTSGSISLFF. The CDR3 nucleotides read TGTGCCAGCAGCCGAACTAGCGGGAGTATTTCTTTGTTCTTC. The chain couples TRBV14 to TRBJ2-1; TRBD2 matches at 11 bases. This CDR3 is built from 14 residues. The J segment lost 15 bases and the V segment lost 4 bases, leaving 11 bases of the junction unmatched. Germline-derived CDR1 and CDR2 are SGHDN and FVKESK.

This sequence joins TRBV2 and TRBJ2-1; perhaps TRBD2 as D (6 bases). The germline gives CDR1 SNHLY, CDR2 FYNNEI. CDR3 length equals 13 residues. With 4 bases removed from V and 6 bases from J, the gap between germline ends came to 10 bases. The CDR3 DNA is TGTGCCAGCAGTGCGGGAGTGGGCAATGAGCAGTTCTTC. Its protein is CASSAGVGNEQFF.

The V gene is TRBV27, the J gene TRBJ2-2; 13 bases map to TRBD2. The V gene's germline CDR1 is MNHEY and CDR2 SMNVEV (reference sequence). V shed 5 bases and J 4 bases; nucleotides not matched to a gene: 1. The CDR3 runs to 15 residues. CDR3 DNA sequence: TGTGCCAGCAGTCGGACTAGCGGGAGCACCGGGGAGCTGTTTTTT. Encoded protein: CASSRTSGSTGELFF.

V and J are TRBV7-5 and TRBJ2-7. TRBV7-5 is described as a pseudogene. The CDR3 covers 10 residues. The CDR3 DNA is TGTGCCAGAAGTCTCTGGGAGCAGTACTTC. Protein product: CARSLWEQYF.

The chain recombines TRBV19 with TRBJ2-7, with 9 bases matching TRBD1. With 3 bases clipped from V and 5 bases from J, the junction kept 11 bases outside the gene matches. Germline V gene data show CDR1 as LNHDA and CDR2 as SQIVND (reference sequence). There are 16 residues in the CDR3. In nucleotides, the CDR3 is TGTGCCAGTAGTATGTATGTAGGGACAGGGACCCACGAGCAGTACTTC. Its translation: CASSMYVGTGTHEQYF.

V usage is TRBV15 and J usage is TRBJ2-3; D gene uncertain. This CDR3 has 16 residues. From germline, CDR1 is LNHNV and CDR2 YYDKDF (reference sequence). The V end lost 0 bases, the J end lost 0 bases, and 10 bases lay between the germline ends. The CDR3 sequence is CATSRDMGPSTDTQYF. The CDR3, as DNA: TGTGCCACCAGCAGAGATATGGGCCCTAGCACAGATACGCAGTATTTT.

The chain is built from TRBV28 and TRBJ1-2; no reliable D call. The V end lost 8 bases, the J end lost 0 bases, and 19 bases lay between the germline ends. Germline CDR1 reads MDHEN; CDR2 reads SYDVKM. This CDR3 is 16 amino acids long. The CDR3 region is CASGLSRDQSNYGYTF. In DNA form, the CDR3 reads TGTGCCAGCGGGCTCTCGCGGGATCAATCTAACTATGGCTACACCTTC.

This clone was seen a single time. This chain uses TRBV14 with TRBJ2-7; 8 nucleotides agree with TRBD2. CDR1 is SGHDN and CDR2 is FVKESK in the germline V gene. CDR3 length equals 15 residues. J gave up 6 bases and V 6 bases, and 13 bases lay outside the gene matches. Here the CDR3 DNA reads TGTGCCAGCAGTGCAGACGGGAGGGCTCTCGGCGAGCAGTACTTC. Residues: CASSADGRALGEQYF.

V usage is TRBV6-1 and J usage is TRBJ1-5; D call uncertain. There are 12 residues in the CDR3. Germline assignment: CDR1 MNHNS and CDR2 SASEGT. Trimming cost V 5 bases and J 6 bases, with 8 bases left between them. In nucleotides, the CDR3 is TGTGCCAGCAGTTTATTAGGTCAGCCCCAGCATTTT. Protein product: CASSLLGQPQHF.